Included here is one T cell receptor (beta chain) sequence, with context. This specimen comes from a study of shared clonotypes between healthy human individuals. Study as a whole: Every donor yielded three CD4 naive, three CD4 memory, two CD8 naive and one CD8 memory plate.

CD8 cells regarded as naive lacked CD45RO, were positively chosen for CCR7, and omitted terminally differentiated effector memory CD45RA+ cells. Within Nashville, Tennessee resided all donors, each a Caucasian adult. Measured with immunoSEQ multiplex PCR; TCRdb has only the in-frame clones, and not every one. The sample records about 2 million clones, over 85% being singletons. The CDR3 sequence is 14 residues long. Germline CDR1 reads SGDLS; CDR2 reads YYNGEE. Trimming took off 6 bases at V and 4 bases at J, with 14 bases between the two ends. Sample: naive CD8+ T cells sorted from blood. This TCR came from a man between 18 and 29 years old in good health. This chain connects TRBV9 to TRBJ1-5; D may be TRBD1 (6 bases). CDR3 nucleotides: TGTGCCAGCACCACAGGGACCAATAATCAGCCCCAGCATTTT. The encoded protein is CASTTGTNNQPQHF.